This is a list of T cell receptor beta chains from one sample in a study of T-cell memory formation after mild COVID-19. Each CDR3 protein is one row after TCRdb ran MiXCR on the 5' RACE reads. There are hundreds of thousands of distinct CDR3 sequences in the sample; roughly 8.2% occur only once, and around a fifth lies in the top ten. The source material was PBMCs or a T cell subset sorted from them (not recorded which). The source is a man between 18 and 29 years old who had mild COVID-19 (a few samples of this study predate the infection). Cell type and time point are not known. Each CDR3 is given with its conserved first and last residue. Fields, in order: clone size, V gene, J gene, CDR3 length, CDR3 protein. Clone sizes are given selectively: once, few, many, or a class where the clone is expanded.

clone size: NA
V gene: TRBV7-2
J gene: TRBJ1-6
CDR3 length: 16
CDR3 protein: CASSLERPGVGSPLHF

clone size: many
V gene: TRBV7-2
J gene: TRBJ2-2
CDR3 length: 15
CDR3 protein: CASSPRGGPTGELFF

clone size: few
V gene: TRBV7-9
J gene: TRBJ2-2
CDR3 length: 14
CDR3 protein: CASSPPGGPGELFF

clone size: NA
V gene: TRBV9
J gene: TRBJ1-6
CDR3 length: 15
CDR3 protein: CASSARTREGSPLHF

clone size: many
V gene: TRBV12-3/TRBV12-4
J gene: TRBJ1-5
CDR3 length: 13
CDR3 protein: CASSLDGDQPQHF

clone size: many
V gene: TRBV28
J gene: TRBJ1-2
CDR3 length: 11
CDR3 protein: CASYGNYGYTF

clone size: NA
V gene: TRBV4-1
J gene: TRBJ1-2
CDR3 length: 15
CDR3 protein: CASSQDAGGNYGYTF

clone size: NA
V gene: TRBV20-1
J gene: TRBJ1-2
CDR3 length: 14
CDR3 protein: CSARGGGPNYGYTF

clone size: NA
V gene: TRBV7-9
J gene: TRBJ2-1
CDR3 length: 14
CDR3 protein: CASLIAGGANEQFF

clone size: NA
V gene: TRBV27
J gene: TRBJ1-1
CDR3 length: 15
CDR3 protein: CASSDLRGMNTEAFF

clone size: NA
V gene: TRBV10-3
J gene: TRBJ2-7
CDR3 length: 14
CDR3 protein: CAISGGDRPYEQYF

clone size: many
V gene: TRBV2
J gene: TRBJ2-5
CDR3 length: 15
CDR3 protein: CASSNRDRGVETQYF

clone size: many
V gene: TRBV5-1
J gene: TRBJ1-3
CDR3 length: 16
CDR3 protein: CASSPVAGTSGNTIYF

clone size: NA
V gene: TRBV7-9
J gene: TRBJ1-2
CDR3 length: 16
CDR3 protein: CASSFPRSASNYGYTF

clone size: many
V gene: TRBV5-1
J gene: TRBJ2-1
CDR3 length: 16
CDR3 protein: CASSLSPLGAGNEQFF

clone size: few
V gene: TRBV6-5
J gene: TRBJ1-3
CDR3 length: 14
CDR3 protein: CASSPQGEGNTIYF

clone size: NA
V gene: TRBV27
J gene: TRBJ2-7
CDR3 length: 17
CDR3 protein: CASSPRLAGGPPYEQYF

clone size: NA
V gene: TRBV27
J gene: TRBJ2-7
CDR3 length: 14
CDR3 protein: CASSPSYGSYEQYF

clone size: NA
V gene: TRBV5-6
J gene: TRBJ1-1
CDR3 length: 12
CDR3 protein: CASTKTGPEAFF

clone size: NA
V gene: TRBV4-2
J gene: TRBJ1-2
CDR3 length: 16
CDR3 protein: CASSQRPQGVDYGYTF

clone size: few
V gene: TRBV4-2
J gene: TRBJ1-4
CDR3 length: 16
CDR3 protein: CASSPPFGQKREKLFF

clone size: few
V gene: TRBV5-1
J gene: TRBJ2-5
CDR3 length: 13
CDR3 protein: CASRSSGRETQYF